This TCR beta chain originates from a study of T cell responses to AZD1222 COVID-19 vaccine. Study summary: Second doses at about 4 or about 12 weeks were pooled. Overall study findings and caveats: The study reported that nearly half of spike-specific TCRs target unmutated variant regions. The donor cohort was predominantly white British with a female majority, and clonal diversity may have been underestimated. Sampling that yielded the repertoires occurred only after the peak T cell response.

Sequenced by immunoSEQ multiplex PCR; TCRdb stores in-frame clones only, minus some. This table holds roughly 120,000 clones, more than 65% found once. The CDR3 runs 15 residues. V shed 4 bases and J 8 bases; nucleotides not matched to a gene: 6. Per germline, CDR1 MDHEN and CDR2 SYDVKM. As for this clone: Its antigen is still unknown.

This material consisted of peripheral blood, taken on day 0 of AZD1222 vaccination. V usage is TRBV28 and J usage is TRBJ1-4; 11 bases are shared with TRBD1. This receptor was identified in an adult in good health. CDR3 in amino acids: CASSSAGTGGEKLFF. The DNA for the CDR3 is TGTGCCAGCAGTTCCGCCGGGACAGGGGGGGAAAAACTGTTTTTT.